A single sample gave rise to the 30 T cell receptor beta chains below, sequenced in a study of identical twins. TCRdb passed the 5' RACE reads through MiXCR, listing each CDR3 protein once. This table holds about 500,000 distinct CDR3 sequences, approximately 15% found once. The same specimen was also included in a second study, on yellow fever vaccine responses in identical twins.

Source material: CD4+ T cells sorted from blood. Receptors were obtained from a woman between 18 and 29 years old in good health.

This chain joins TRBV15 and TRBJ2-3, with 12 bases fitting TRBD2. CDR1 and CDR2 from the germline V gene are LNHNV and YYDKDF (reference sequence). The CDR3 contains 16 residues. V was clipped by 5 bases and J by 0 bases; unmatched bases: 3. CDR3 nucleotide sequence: TGTGCCACCAGCGGTACTAGCGGGAGGAGCACAGATACGCAGTATTTT. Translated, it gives CATSGTSGRSTDTQYF.

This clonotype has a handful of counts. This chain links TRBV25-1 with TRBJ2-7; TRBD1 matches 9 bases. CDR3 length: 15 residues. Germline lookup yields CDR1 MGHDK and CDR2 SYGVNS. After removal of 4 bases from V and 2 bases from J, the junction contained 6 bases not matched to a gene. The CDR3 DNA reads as TGTGCCAGCAGTGTCGTAACAGGGGGCACCTACGAGCAGTACTTC. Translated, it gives CASSVVTGGTYEQYF.

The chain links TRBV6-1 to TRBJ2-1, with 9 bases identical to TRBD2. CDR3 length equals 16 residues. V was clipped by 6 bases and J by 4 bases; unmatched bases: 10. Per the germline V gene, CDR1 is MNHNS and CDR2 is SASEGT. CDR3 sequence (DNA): TGTGCCAGCAGCCACCAGCTGACTAGCGGATACAATGAGCAGTTCTTC. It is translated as CASSHQLTSGYNEQFF.

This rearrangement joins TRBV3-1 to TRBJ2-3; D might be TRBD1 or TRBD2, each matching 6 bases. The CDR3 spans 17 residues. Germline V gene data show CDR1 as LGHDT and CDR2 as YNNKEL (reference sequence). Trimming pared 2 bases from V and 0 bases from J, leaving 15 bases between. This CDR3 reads CASSQMMGGRSTDTQYF. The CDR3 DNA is TGTGCCAGCAGCCAAATGATGGGGGGCCGGAGCACAGATACGCAGTATTTT.

CDR3 amino acids: CASSLGGAGGLGEQFF. In nucleotides, the CDR3 is TGTGCCAGCAGCTTAGGTGGGGCGGGGGGGCTCGGTGAGCAGTTCTTC. The chain uses TRBV11-3 and TRBJ2-1, with 9 bases that match TRBD2. The CDR3 runs to 16 residues. Trimming at V came to 1 base and at J to 9 bases, leaving 10 bases not matched to a gene. The V gene's germline CDR1 is SGHNT and CDR2 YENEEA.

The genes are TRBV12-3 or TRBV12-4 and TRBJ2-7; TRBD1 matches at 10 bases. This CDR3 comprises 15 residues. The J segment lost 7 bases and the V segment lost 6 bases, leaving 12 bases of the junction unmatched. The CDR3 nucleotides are TGTGCCAGCAGACAACGGACAGGGGGACGTGGGGAGCAGTACTTC. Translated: CASRQRTGGRGEQYF.

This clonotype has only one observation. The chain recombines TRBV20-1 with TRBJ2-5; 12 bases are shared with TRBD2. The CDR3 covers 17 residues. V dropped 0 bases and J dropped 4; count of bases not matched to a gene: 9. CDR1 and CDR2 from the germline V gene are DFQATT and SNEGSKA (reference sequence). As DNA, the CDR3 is TGCAGTGCTAGAGATTCGGCTAGCGGGAGGGCCGTAGAGACCCAGTACTTC. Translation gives CSARDSASGRAVETQYF.

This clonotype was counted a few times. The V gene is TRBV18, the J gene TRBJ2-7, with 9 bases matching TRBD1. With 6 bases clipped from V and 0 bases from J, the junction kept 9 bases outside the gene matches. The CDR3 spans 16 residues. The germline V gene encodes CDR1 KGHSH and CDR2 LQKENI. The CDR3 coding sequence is TGTGCCAGCTCCCTGGATACAGGGGGCGCCTCCTACGAGCAGTACTTC. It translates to CASSLDTGGASYEQYF.

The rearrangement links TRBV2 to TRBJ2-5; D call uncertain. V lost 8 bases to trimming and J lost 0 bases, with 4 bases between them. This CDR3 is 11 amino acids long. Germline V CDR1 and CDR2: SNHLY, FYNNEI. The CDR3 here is CASRYQETQYF. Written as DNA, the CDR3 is TGTGCCAGCCGATACCAAGAGACCCAGTACTTC.

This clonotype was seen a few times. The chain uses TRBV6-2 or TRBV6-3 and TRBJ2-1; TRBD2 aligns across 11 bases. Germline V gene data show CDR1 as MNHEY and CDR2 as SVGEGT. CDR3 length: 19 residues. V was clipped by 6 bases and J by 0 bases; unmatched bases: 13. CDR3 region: CASRPLGLAGFGSYNEQFF. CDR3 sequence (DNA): TGTGCCAGCAGGCCCCTCGGACTAGCGGGTTTTGGCTCCTACAATGAGCAGTTCTTC.

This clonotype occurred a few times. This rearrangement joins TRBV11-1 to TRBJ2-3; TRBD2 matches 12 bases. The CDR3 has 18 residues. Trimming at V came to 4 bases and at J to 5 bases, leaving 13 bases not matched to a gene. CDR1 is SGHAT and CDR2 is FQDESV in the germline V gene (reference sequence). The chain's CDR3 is CASSSGLAGSVRGDTQYF. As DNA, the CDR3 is TGTGCCAGCAGCTCGGGACTAGCGGGTTCGGTGCGGGGAGATACGCAGTATTTT.

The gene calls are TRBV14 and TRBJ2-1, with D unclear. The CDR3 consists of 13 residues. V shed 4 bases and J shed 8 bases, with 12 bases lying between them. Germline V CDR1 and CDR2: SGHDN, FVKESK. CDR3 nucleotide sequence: TGTGCCAGCAGCCCTCATCTAGAGGATGAGCAGTTCTTC. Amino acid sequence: CASSPHLEDEQFF.

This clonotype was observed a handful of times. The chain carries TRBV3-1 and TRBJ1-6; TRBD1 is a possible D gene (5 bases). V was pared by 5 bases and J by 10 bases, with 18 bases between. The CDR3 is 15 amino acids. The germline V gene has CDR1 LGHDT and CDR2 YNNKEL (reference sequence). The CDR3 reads CASSGDSGRRSPLHF. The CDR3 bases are TGTGCCAGCAGCGGTGACAGCGGGAGGCGGTCACCCCTCCACTTT.

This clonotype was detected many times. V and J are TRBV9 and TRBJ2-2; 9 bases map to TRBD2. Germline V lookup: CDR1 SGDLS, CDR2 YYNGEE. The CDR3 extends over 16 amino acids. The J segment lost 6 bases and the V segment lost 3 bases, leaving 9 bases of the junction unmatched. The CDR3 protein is CASSAGIAGAAGELFF. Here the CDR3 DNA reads TGTGCCAGCAGCGCGGGTATAGCGGGGGCCGCCGGGGAGCTGTTTTTT.

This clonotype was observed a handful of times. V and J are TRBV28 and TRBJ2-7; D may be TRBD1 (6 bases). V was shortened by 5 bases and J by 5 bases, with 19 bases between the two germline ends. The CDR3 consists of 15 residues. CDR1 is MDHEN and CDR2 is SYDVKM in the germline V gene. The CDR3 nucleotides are TGTGCCAGCAGTCTTCCAGGGGTTCCGAACGACGAGCAGTACTTC. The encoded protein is CASSLPGVPNDEQYF.

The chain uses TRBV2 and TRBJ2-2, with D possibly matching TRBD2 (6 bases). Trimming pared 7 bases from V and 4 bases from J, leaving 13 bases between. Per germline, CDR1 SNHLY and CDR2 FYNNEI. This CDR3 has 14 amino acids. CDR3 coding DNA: TGTGCCAGCAAGGCGGGGTTGGGCACCGGGGAGCTGTTTTTT. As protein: CASKAGLGTGELFF.

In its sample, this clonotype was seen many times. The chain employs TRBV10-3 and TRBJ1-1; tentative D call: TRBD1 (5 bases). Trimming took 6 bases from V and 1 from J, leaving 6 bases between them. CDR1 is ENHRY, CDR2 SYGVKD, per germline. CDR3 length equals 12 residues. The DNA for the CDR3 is TGTGCCATCAGAGACAGGAACACTGAAGCTTTCTTT. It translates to CAIRDRNTEAFF.

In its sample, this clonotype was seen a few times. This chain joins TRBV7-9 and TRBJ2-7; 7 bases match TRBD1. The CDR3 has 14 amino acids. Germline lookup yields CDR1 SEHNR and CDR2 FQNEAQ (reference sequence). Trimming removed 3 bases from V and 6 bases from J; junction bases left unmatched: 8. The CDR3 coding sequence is TGTGCCAGCAGCTTGCAGGGGGTTATCGGCGAGCAGTACTTC. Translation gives CASSLQGVIGEQYF. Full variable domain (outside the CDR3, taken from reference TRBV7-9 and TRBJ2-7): DTGVSQNPRHKITKRGQNVTFRCDPISEHNRLYWYRQTLGQGPEFLTYFQNEAQLEKSRLLSDRFSAERPKGSFSTLEIQRTEQGDSAMYLCASSLQGVIGEQYFGPGTRLTVT.

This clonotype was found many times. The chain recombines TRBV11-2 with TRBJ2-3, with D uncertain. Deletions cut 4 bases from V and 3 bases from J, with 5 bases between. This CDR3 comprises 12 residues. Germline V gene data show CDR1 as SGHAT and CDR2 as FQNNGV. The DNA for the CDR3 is TGTGCCAGCAGCTCCAAGACAGATACGCAGTATTTT. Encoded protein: CASSSKTDTQYF.

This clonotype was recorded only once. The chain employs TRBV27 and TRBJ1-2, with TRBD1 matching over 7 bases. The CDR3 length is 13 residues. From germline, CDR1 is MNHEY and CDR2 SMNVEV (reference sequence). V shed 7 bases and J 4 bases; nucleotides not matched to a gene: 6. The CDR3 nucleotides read TGTGCCAGCACAAGGACAGGCGGCTATGGCTACACCTTC. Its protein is CASTRTGGYGYTF.

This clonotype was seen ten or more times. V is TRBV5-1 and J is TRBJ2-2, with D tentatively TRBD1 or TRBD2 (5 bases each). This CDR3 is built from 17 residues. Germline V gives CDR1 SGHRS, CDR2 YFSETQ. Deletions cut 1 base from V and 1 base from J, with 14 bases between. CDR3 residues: CASSLSVRGGNTGELFF. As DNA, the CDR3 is TGCGCCAGCAGCTTGAGTGTGAGGGGCGGGAACACCGGGGAGCTGTTTTTT.

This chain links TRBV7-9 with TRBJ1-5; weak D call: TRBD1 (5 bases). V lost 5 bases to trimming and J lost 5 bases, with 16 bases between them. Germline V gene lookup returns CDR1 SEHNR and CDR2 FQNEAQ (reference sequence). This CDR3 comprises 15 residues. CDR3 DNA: TGTGCCAGCAGCCCAGTGGGGGATGGGGATCAGCCCCAGCATTTT. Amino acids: CASSPVGDGDQPQHF.

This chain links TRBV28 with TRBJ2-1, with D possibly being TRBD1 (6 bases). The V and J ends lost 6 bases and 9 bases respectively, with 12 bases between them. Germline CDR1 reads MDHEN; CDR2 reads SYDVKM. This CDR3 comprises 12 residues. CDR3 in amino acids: CASSETGSEQFF. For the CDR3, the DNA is TGTGCCAGCAGCGAAACAGGGTCTGAGCAGTTCTTC.

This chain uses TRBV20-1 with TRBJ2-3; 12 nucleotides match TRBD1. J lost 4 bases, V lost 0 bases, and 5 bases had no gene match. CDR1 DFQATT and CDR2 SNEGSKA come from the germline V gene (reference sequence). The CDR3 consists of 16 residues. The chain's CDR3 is CSARDVGTGGPDTQYF. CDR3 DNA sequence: TGCAGTGCTAGAGATGTAGGGACAGGGGGCCCAGATACGCAGTATTTT.

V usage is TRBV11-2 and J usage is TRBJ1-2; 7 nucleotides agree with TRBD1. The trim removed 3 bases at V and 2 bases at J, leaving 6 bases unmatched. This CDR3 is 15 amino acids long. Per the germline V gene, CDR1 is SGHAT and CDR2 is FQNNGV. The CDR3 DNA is TGTGCCAGCAGCTTTGGGACAGACACAAACTATGGCTACACCTTC. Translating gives CASSFGTDTNYGYTF.

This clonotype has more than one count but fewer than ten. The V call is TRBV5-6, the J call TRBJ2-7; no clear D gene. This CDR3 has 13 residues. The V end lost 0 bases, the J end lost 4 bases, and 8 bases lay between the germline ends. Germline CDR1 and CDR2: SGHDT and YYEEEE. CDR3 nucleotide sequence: TGTGCCAGCAGCTTGGAACAGCTATACGAGCAGTACTTC. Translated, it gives CASSLEQLYEQYF. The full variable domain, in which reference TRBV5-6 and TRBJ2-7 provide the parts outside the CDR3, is DAGVTQSPTHLIKTRGQQVTLRCSPKSGHDTVSWYQQALGQGPQFIFQYYEEEERQRGNFPDRFSGHQFPNYSSELNVNALLLGDSALYLCASSLEQLYEQYFGPGTRLTVT.

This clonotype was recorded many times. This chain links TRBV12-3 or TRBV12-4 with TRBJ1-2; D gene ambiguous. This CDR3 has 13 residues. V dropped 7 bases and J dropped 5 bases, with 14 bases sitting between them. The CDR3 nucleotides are TGTGCCAGCACCCCCGGGTCCCGGTATGGCTACACCTTC. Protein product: CASTPGSRYGYTF.

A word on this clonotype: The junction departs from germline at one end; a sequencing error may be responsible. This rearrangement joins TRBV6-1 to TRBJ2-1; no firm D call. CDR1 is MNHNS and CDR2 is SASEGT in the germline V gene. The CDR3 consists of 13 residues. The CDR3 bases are TGTGCCAGCAGTGAAGGGCGTTACAGTGAGCAGTTCTTC. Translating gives CASSEGRYSEQFF.

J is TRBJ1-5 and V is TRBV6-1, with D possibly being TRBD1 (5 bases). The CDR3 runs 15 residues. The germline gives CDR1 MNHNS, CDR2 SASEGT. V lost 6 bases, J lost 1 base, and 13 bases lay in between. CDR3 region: CASRVTRDSNQPQHF. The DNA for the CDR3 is TGTGCCAGCAGGGTTACCAGGGACAGCAATCAGCCCCAGCATTTT.

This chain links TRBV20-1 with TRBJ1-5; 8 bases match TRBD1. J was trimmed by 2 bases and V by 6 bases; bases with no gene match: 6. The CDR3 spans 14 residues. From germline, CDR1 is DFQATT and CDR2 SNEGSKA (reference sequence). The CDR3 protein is CSAPGQGGNQPQHF. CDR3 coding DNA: TGCAGTGCGCCCGGACAGGGAGGCAATCAGCCCCAGCATTTT.